The 2 T cell receptor beta chains given below trace back to one sample, sequenced in a study of radiation and T cells in renal cell carcinoma. The time point denotes: blood 2 weeks post-SBRT. Indicated treatment: 15 Gy SBRT to primary tumor, nephrectomy 4 weeks later. The method was immunoSEQ multiplex PCR; TCRdb's version includes in-frame clones alone and lacks a portion of them. This sample has some 80,000 clones, with 80% to 90% found just once. The sequencing here drew on blood, taken from a patient whose treatment included radiotherapy and nephrectomy. The receptor source for this set is a woman in her 50s with renal cell carcinoma.

The V and J genes are TRBV21-1 and TRBJ1-2. TRBV21-1 is deemed a pseudogene. The CDR3 totals 17 residues. The CDR3 bases are TGTGCCAGCAGCAAGAAGGCGGCCGCGCGAGCTAACTATGGCTACACCTTC. Translated, it gives CASSKKAAARANYGYTF.

The sample holds one count of this clone. The V gene is TRBV5-1, the J gene TRBJ2-7, with 10 bases that match TRBD1. CDR3 length: 15 residues. Germline lookup yields CDR1 SGHRS and CDR2 YFSETQ. The V segment lost 4 bases and the J segment 2 bases; nucleotides outside the gene matches: 6. The CDR3 loop is CASSNRDRGAYEQYF. The CDR3 DNA reads TGCGCCAGCAGCAACCGGGACAGGGGAGCCTACGAGCAGTACTTC.